One sample yielded the 28 T cell receptor beta chains listed below, sequenced in a study of early T cells in non-severe SARS-CoV-2 infection. A single record per CDR3 protein comes from TCRdb applying MiXCR to the 5' RACE reads. The sample contains more than 20,000 distinct CDR3 sequences, around 4.3% of which appear only once. Input material: whole blood. These receptors were collected from an adult who was a healthcare worker with PCR-confirmed SARS-CoV-2 infection or an uninfected control (not recorded which).

This clonotype was recorded many times. The chain links TRBV7-6 to TRBJ2-1; D possibly corresponds to TRBD2 (6 bases). Germline V gene lookup returns CDR1 SGHVS and CDR2 FNYEAQ. This CDR3 contains 14 residues. The V and J ends lost 5 bases and 7 bases respectively, with 15 bases between them. The CDR3 bases are TGTGCCAGCAGCCGGCTGACTAGTTCTAATGAGCAGTTCTTC. This translates into CASSRLTSSNEQFF. Together with reference TRBV7-6 and TRBJ2-1, the CDR3 gives the full variable domain: GAGVSQSPRYKVTKRGQDVALRCDPISGHVSLYWYRQALGQGPEFLTYFNYEAQQDKSGLPNDRFSAERPEGSISTLTIQRTEQRDSAMYRCASSRLTSSNEQFFGPGTRLTVL.

The sample holds many counts of this clonotype. This chain connects TRBV7-9 to TRBJ2-7; perhaps D is TRBD1 or TRBD2 (5 bases each). Looked up from germline, CDR1 is SEHNR and CDR2 is FQNEAQ (reference sequence). V was pared by 1 base and J by 5 bases, with 6 bases between. This CDR3 contains 12 residues. CDR3 coding DNA: TGTGCCAGCAGCTTAGGAGGGGACGAGCAGTACTTC. Encoded protein: CASSLGGDEQYF.

This clonotype was counted at least ten times. The chain has TRBV4-2 and TRBJ2-7; D is unclear. This CDR3 is 16 amino acids long. V lost 0 bases and J 0 bases, leaving 12 bases between the germline ends. The germline CDR1 and CDR2 sequences are LGHNA and YNFKEQ. Here the CDR3 reads CASSQDLGGSSYEQYF. CDR3 bases: TGTGCCAGCAGCCAAGATCTGGGCGGTAGCTCCTACGAGCAGTACTTC.

This clonotype was counted at least ten times. This chain connects TRBV20-1 to TRBJ2-7; the match to TRBD2 covers 14 bases. V was clipped by 6 bases and J by 5 bases; unmatched bases: 9. The CDR3 is made up of 15 amino acids. Per germline, CDR1 DFQATT and CDR2 SNEGSKA (reference sequence). The CDR3 nucleotides are TGCAGTGCCCGGGGACTAGCGGGGGACGTCAACGAGCAGTACTTC. This encodes CSARGLAGDVNEQYF.

The chain has TRBV5-5 and TRBJ1-5; TRBD1 matches 8 bases. The CDR3 is made up of 13 amino acids. Germline V CDR1 and CDR2: SGHKS, YYEKEE (reference sequence). Unmatched junction bases numbered 0, after V lost 2 bases and J lost 5 bases. The CDR3 sequence: CASSLQGDQPQHF. The CDR3 coding sequence is TGTGCCAGCAGCTTACAGGGGGATCAGCCCCAGCATTTT. The entire variable domain, with the rest obtained from reference TRBV5-5 and TRBJ1-5, is as follows: DAGVTQSPTHLIKTRGQQVTLRCSPISGHKSVSWYQQVLGQGPQFIFQYYEKEERGRGNFPDRFSARQFPNYSSELNVNALLLGDSALYLCASSLQGDQPQHFGDGTRLSIL.

This clonotype has a count of ten or more. This chain joins TRBV20-1 and TRBJ2-7, with TRBD2 as a possible D gene (5 bases). The CDR3 consists of 11 residues. In germline, CDR1 is DFQATT, CDR2 SNEGSKA (reference sequence). V was cut by 5 bases and J by 1 base, with 6 bases left in between. CDR3 DNA sequence: TGCAGTGCTGAGGGTTCCTACGAGCAGTACTTC. It encodes CSAEGSYEQYF.

This clonotype came up many times. This rearrangement joins TRBV4-1 to TRBJ2-1, with TRBD1 as a possible D gene (6 bases). With 7 bases removed from V and 3 bases from J, the gap between germline ends came to 16 bases. The CDR3 has 15 residues. Germline CDR1 is MGHRA and CDR2 is YSYEKL. Written as DNA, the CDR3 is TGCGCCAGCACCCGGTCCAGGGGAAACTACAATGAGCAGTTCTTC. Translation: CASTRSRGNYNEQFF.

A few counts support this clonotype. The chain couples TRBV2 to TRBJ2-3, with D perhaps matching TRBD2 (5 bases). Trimming shortened V by 4 bases and J by 4 bases, and 6 bases separated the two germline ends. Looked up from germline, CDR1 is SNHLY and CDR2 is FYNNEI. The CDR3 spans 12 residues. The CDR3 loop reads CASSGTADTQYF. The CDR3 nucleotides read TGTGCCAGCAGTGGGACTGCAGATACGCAGTATTTT. Drawing the rest from reference TRBV2 and TRBJ2-3, the complete variable domain is EPEVTQTPSHQVTQMGQEVILRCVPISNHLYFYWYRQILGQKVEFLVSFYNNEISEKSEIFDDQFSVERPDGSNFTLKIRSTKLEDSAMYFCASSGTADTQYFGPGTRLTVL.

This clonotype came up many times. The rearrangement joins TRBV20-1 to TRBJ2-3; D unclear. This CDR3 region has 13 residues. Germline values: CDR1 DFQATT, CDR2 SNEGSKA (reference sequence). V was shortened by 6 bases and J by 4 bases, with 14 bases between the two germline ends. In nucleotides, the CDR3 is TGCAGTGCGGAGATGATATACGCAGATACGCAGTATTTT. Translated: CSAEMIYADTQYF.

This clonotype was seen ten or more times. CDR3 nucleotide sequence: TGCAGCGTTGATACTAGCGGGAGAGGGGGAGTACGGGAGCAGTACTTC. Residues: CSVDTSGRGGVREQYF. The V gene is TRBV29-1, the J gene TRBJ2-7, with 11 nucleotides matching TRBD2. Trimming cost V 3 bases and J 7 bases; bases outside gene matches: 14. The CDR3 covers 16 residues. The germline V gene has CDR1 SQVTM and CDR2 ANQGSEA.

This clonotype is medium-sized (0.01 to 0.1%) within its sample. The V gene is TRBV27, the J gene TRBJ2-1; 7 nucleotides line up with TRBD2. The CDR3 loop spans 14 amino acids. Trimming at V came to 6 bases and at J to 3 bases, leaving 5 bases not matched to a gene. The germline gives CDR1 MNHEY, CDR2 SMNVEV (reference sequence). The DNA for the CDR3 is TGTGCCAGCAGCATCTCTAGCGGCTACAATGAGCAGTTCTTC. Its protein product is CASSISSGYNEQFF.

This clonotype was counted at least ten times. The chain joins TRBV6-1 to TRBJ1-2; D gene uncertain. Germline V gene lookup returns CDR1 MNHNS and CDR2 SASEGT. The V end was cut by 3 bases, the J end by 6 bases, with 14 bases between. This CDR3 contains 14 residues. CDR3 sequence reads: CASSESGVPNGYTF. CDR3 DNA: TGTGCCAGCAGTGAGAGCGGGGTTCCGAATGGCTACACCTTC.

This clonotype was seen many times. This rearrangement joins TRBV7-9 to TRBJ2-1; 7 nucleotides agree with TRBD2. Germline V lookup: CDR1 SEHNR, CDR2 FQNEAQ (reference sequence). The CDR3 length is 16 residues. V trimming: 5 bases; J trimming: 0 bases; junction bases outside the gene matches: 7. CDR3 DNA: TGTGCCAGCAGCCTCTGGGGCGGGAGCTCCTACAATGAGCAGTTCTTC. Translated: CASSLWGGSSYNEQFF.

This clonotype was seen repeatedly, ten times or more. The chain uses TRBV7-2 and TRBJ2-1, with 9 bases aligning to TRBD1. CDR3 length equals 16 residues. CDR1 SGHTA and CDR2 FQGNSA come from the germline V gene. V was pared by 5 bases and J by 4 bases, with 9 bases of the junction left unmatched. CDR3 sequence: CASSIQGASGYNEQFF. The DNA of the CDR3 is TGTGCCAGCAGCATACAGGGGGCATCAGGTTACAATGAGCAGTTCTTC.

This clonotype was detected many times. The V call is TRBV7-9, the J call TRBJ2-1; D remains ambiguous. The germline V gene encodes CDR1 SEHNR and CDR2 FQNEAQ (reference sequence). The CDR3 sequence is 14 residues long. The V and J ends lost 5 bases and 6 bases respectively, with 14 bases between them. The CDR3 nucleotides read TGTGCCAGCAGCCTAAATAGTAAAATCAATGAGCAGTTCTTC. Amino acid sequence: CASSLNSKINEQFF. The full variable domain, with the rest looked up from reference TRBV7-9 and TRBJ2-1, is DTGVSQNPRHKITKRGQNVTFRCDPISEHNRLYWYRQTLGQGPEFLTYFQNEAQLEKSRLLSDRFSAERPKGSFSTLEIQRTEQGDSAMYLCASSLNSKINEQFFGPGTRLTVL.

The table lists this clonotype with many counts. This chain links TRBV7-9 with TRBJ2-1; 7 bases fit TRBD1. CDR3 length: 13 amino acids. In germline, CDR1 is SEHNR, CDR2 FQNEAQ (reference sequence). Trimming removed 7 bases from V and 8 bases from J; junction bases left unmatched: 8. CDR3 bases: TGTGCCAGCATCCCGAGGCAGGGGGATGAGCAGTTCTTC. It yields the protein CASIPRQGDEQFF.

This clonotype was seen many times. The chain recombines TRBV4-3 with TRBJ2-3; TRBD2 agrees at 12 bases. With V trimmed by 0 bases and J by 4 bases, 20 bases remained unmatched. CDR1 and CDR2 (germline): LGHNA, YSLEER. The CDR3 spans 22 residues. CDR3 amino acids: CASSQDAGPLTSGGLFADTQYF. In DNA form, the CDR3 reads TGCGCCAGCAGCCAAGATGCAGGACCGTTGACTAGCGGGGGTCTATTCGCAGATACGCAGTATTTT.

This clonotype was counted ten times or more. The V gene is TRBV28, the J gene TRBJ2-1; 9 nucleotides align to TRBD2. CDR1 and CDR2 from the germline V gene are MDHEN and SYDVKM. The CDR3 covers 16 residues. After removal of 6 bases from V and 6 bases from J, the junction contained 12 bases not matched to a gene. CDR3 loop: CASSPRTSVVVNEQFF. The CDR3 DNA follows: TGTGCCAGCAGCCCTCGGACTAGCGTTGTAGTCAATGAGCAGTTCTTC.

The table lists this clonotype with many counts. The rearrangement uses TRBV29-1 and TRBJ2-1, with D perhaps TRBD1 (6 bases). The CDR3 contains 14 residues. V gave up 4 bases and J gave up 9 bases, with 19 bases separating them. Germline V gives CDR1 SQVTM, CDR2 ANQGSEA. The CDR3 loop reads CSVGSLGGRGEQFF. Written as DNA, the CDR3 is TGCAGCGTTGGTTCCCTAGGGGGACGGGGTGAGCAGTTCTTC.

A note on this clonotype: One end of the junction does not line up with germline, which may come from a read error. This chain connects TRBV18 to TRBJ2-5; D possibly corresponds to TRBD1 (5 bases). Germline V CDR1 and CDR2: KGHSH, LQKENI. The CDR3 length is 15 residues. CDR3 DNA: TGTGTCAGCTCACCCTCAGGGTTTGCCCAGGAGACCCAGTACTTC. Translation gives CVSSPSGFAQETQYF.

This clonotype has only a few counts. This chain links TRBV15 with TRBJ2-7, with D tentatively TRBD2 (5 bases). Trimming pared 6 bases from V and 4 bases from J, leaving 10 bases between. The CDR3 consists of 12 residues. Germline CDR1 and CDR2: LNHNV and YYDKDF (reference sequence). Here the CDR3 reads CATRAEGYEQYF. DNA of the CDR3: TGTGCCACCAGGGCCGAGGGATACGAGCAGTACTTC.

This clonotype was seen at least ten times. The chain joins TRBV24-1 to TRBJ1-2; D remains unclear. Trimming removed 1 base at V and 7 bases at J, with 6 bases between. The germline gives CDR1 KGHDR, CDR2 SFDVKD. The CDR3 runs 12 residues. The CDR3 nucleotides read TGTGCCACCAGTGATTTTGGGAGTGGCTACACCTTC. This sequence encodes CATSDFGSGYTF.

This clonotype was observed at least ten times. The J gene is TRBJ2-1, the V gene TRBV7-2; 9 positions agree with TRBD2. Germline trimming cut 6 bases from V and 6 bases from J; bases unmatched to any gene: 21. CDR3 length equals 19 residues. Germline CDR1 and CDR2: SGHTA and FQGNSA. CDR3 residues: CASSRSGTKGLAVINEQFF. In nucleotides, the CDR3 is TGTGCCAGCAGTCGCTCCGGGACCAAGGGACTAGCAGTAATCAATGAGCAGTTCTTC. Together with reference TRBV7-2 and TRBJ2-1, the CDR3 gives the full variable domain: GAGVSQSPSNKVTEKGKDVELRCDPISGHTALYWYRQSLGQGLEFLIYFQGNSAPDKSGLPSDRFSAERTGGSVSTLTIQRTQQEDSAVYLCASSRSGTKGLAVINEQFFGPGTRLTVL.

This clonotype came up many times. The rearrangement uses TRBV28 and TRBJ2-4, with D perhaps given as TRBD1 or TRBD2 (5 bases each). The CDR3 runs to 14 residues. Trimming pared 2 bases from V and 6 bases from J, leaving 11 bases between. Germline V gene lookup returns CDR1 MDHEN and CDR2 SYDVKM. Here the CDR3 DNA reads TGTGCCAGCAGTTTAGGGGGTTCGGGAAACATTCAGTACTTC. Its translation is CASSLGGSGNIQYF.

The CDR3 region is CSIRQGTYEQYF. The CDR3 nucleotides read TGCAGCATCCGACAGGGGACCTACGAGCAGTACTTC. V gene TRBV29-1 combines with J gene TRBJ2-7, with TRBD1 matching over 8 bases. The CDR3 consists of 12 residues. The germline CDR1 and CDR2 sequences are SQVTM and ANQGSEA. Trimming cost V 8 bases and J 2 bases; bases outside gene matches: 5.

V is TRBV7-2 and J is TRBJ2-5; D possibly corresponds to TRBD2 (5 bases). Germline-derived CDR1 and CDR2 are SGHTA and FQGNSA. V was clipped by 1 base and J by 1 base, with 7 bases between them. The CDR3 consists of 14 residues. CDR3 nucleotides: TGTGCCAGCAGCTTAGGAGGGATCCAAGAGACCCAGTACTTC. Its translation is CASSLGGIQETQYF.

In this sample, this clonotype turned up many times. The rearrangement uses TRBV18 and TRBJ2-2; the match to TRBD1 covers 11 bases. This CDR3 contains 16 residues. Trimming cost V 7 bases and J 4 bases; bases outside gene matches: 8. The germline gives CDR1 KGHSH, CDR2 LQKENI. CDR3 loop: CASYNRGTGGTGELFF. The CDR3 coding sequence is TGTGCCAGCTACAACCGCGGGACAGGGGGCACCGGGGAGCTGTTTTTT.

This clonotype has a count of ten or more. This sequence joins TRBV6-2 or TRBV6-3 and TRBJ2-7; 7 nucleotides agree with TRBD2. Germline CDR1 reads MNHEY; CDR2 reads SVGEGT. The CDR3 spans 14 residues. Losses at the gene ends were 10 bases for V and 3 bases for J; bases not matched to a gene: 12. CDR3 in amino acids: CAIKGRGGNYEQYF. The CDR3 DNA sequence: TGTGCCATCAAGGGTCGCGGGGGAAACTACGAGCAGTACTTC.